The text below deals with one T cell receptor beta chain. Germline CDR1 is SGHRS and CDR2 is YFSETQ. The CDR3 runs to 15 residues. Unmatched junction bases numbered 6, after V lost 4 bases and J lost 8 bases. TCRdb redid the calling of the RT-PCR reads with MiXCR, one entry per CDR3 protein. The sample has about 680,000 distinct CDR3 sequences, approximately 14% seen once. The genes are TRBV5-1 and TRBJ2-1; 13 bases are shared with TRBD2. The sequenced material came from memory CD4+ T cells from blood. The origin of this receptor is a female donor in good health, serving as a healthy control. The CDR3: CASSPGLAGLDEQFF. The CDR3 DNA is TGCGCCAGCAGCCCGGGACTAGCGGGATTAGATGAGCAGTTCTTC.